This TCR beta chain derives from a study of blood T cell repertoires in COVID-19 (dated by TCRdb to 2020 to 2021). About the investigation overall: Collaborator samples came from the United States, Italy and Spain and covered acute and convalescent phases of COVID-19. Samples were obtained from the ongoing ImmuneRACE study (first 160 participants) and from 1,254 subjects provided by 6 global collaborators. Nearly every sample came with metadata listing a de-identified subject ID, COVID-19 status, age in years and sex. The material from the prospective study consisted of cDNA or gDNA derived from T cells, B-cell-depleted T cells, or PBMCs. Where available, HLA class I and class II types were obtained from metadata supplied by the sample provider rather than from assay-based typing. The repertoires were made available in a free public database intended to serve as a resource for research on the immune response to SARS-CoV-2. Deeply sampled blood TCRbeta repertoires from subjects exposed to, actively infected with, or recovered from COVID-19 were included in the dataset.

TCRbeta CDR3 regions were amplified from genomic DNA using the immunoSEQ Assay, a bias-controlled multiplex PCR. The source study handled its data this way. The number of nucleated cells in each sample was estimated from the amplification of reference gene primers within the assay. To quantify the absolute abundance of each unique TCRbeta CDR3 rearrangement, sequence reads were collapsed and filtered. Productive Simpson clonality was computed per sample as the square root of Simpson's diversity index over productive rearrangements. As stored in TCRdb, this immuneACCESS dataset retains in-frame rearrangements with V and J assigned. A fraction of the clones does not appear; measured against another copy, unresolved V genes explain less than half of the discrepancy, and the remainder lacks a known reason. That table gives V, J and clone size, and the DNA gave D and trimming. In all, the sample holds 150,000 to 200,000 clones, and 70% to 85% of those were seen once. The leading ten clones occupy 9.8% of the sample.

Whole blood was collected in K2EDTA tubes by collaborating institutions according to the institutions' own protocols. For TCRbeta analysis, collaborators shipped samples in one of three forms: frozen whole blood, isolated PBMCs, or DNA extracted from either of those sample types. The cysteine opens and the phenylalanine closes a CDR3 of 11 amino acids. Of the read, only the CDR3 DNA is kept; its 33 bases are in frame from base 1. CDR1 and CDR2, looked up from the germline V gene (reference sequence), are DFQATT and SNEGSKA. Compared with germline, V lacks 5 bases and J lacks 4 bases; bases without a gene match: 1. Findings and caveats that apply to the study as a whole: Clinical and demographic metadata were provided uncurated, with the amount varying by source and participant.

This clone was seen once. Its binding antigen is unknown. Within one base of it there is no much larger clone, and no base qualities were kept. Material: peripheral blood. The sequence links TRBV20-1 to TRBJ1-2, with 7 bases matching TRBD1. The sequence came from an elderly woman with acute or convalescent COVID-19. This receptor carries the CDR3 CSARDSYGYTF. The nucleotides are TGCAGTGCTCGGGACAGCTATGGCTACACCTTC.